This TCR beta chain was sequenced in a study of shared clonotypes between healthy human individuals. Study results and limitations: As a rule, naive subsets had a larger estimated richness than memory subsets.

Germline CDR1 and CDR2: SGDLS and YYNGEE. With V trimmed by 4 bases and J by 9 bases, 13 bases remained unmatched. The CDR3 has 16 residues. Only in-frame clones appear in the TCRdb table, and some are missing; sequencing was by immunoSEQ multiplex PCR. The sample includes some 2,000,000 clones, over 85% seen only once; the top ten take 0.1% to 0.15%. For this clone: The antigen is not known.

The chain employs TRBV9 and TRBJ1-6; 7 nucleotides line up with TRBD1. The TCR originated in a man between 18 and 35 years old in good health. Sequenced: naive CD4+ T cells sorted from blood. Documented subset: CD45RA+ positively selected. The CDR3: CASSPSQGSQGSPLHF. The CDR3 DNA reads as TGTGCCAGCAGCCCTTCACAGGGGAGTCAGGGTTCACCCCTCCACTTT.